These T cell receptor beta chains were read from a single sample in a study of breast tumors, draining lymph nodes, adjacent tissues. TCRdb analysed the multiplex PCR reads with MiXCR anew, one entry per CDR3 protein. This table holds around 130,000 distinct CDR3 sequences, approximately 32% found once. Material for sequencing was axillary lymph node tissue. All receptors come from a female donor with breast cancer. Some clones in this sample may be carry-over from other donors' samples. The CDR3 runs from the conserved cysteine through the conserved F or W. A D gene is named only where the DNA matches it firmly. A clone size is listed for some rows: how often the clone was seen (once, few, many), or a class if it is expanded.

V gene,J gene,clone size,D gene,CDR3 DNA,CDR3 protein
TRBV4-2,TRBJ1-5,.,.,TGTGCCAGCAGCCATAGTGGGGGGAGCTACCAGCCCCAGCATTTT,CASSHSGGSYQPQHF
TRBV7-8,TRBJ2-1,many,TRBD1,TGTGCCAGCAGCCACAGGACAGGGGGCGGAGGCAATGAGCAGTTCTTC,CASSHRTGGGGNEQFF
TRBV14,TRBJ1-1,few,.,TGTGCCAGCAGCCAAAATACCCAGGGAGAAGCTTTCTTT,CASSQNTQGEAFF
TRBV7-2,TRBJ2-3,many,.,TGTGCCAGCAGCTTATATAGTACCACAGATACGCAGTATTTT,CASSLYSTTDTQYF
TRBV30,TRBJ1-2,many,.,TGTGCCTGGAGTGCGGGACAAATTAACTATGGCTACACCTTC,CAWSAGQINYGYTF
TRBV12-3/TRBV12-4,TRBJ1-1,few,.,TGTGCCAGCAGTTCATCGGGTCGTTTCAACACTGAAGCTTTCTTT,CASSSSGRFNTEAFF
TRBV6-5,TRBJ2-3,.,TRBD2,TGTGCCAGCAGTGAAGAACCGGGAGGGGGGGGACTAGCGAGAGGTACGCAGTATTTT,CASSEEPGGGGLARGTQYF
TRBV5-1,TRBJ2-7,.,.,TGCGCCAGCAGCTTAGGACAGTGGCCCCACGAGCAGTACTTC,CASSLGQWPHEQYF
TRBV9,TRBJ2-2,.,TRBD2,TGTGCCAGCAGCAGAGCGGGAAACACCGGGGAGCTGTTTTTT,CASSRAGNTGELFF
TRBV4-2,TRBJ1-6,many,.,TGTGCCAGCAGCCAAGAACCGGGGCTAGGCCCCCTCCACTTT,CASSQEPGLGPLHF
TRBV10-3,TRBJ2-5,many,.,TGTGCCATCAGTGAGTCGAGGGGAGAGACCCAGTACTTC,CAISESRGETQYF
TRBV4-2,TRBJ2-3,.,TRBD1,TGTGCCAGCAGCTTAGAGCCATGGAAGGGACAGTGGGGCACAGATACGCAGTATTTT,CASSLEPWKGQWGTDTQYF
TRBV7-6,TRBJ1-1,.,.,TGTGCCAGCAGCTTATGGGAGGCGAACACTGAAGCTTTCTTT,CASSLWEANTEAFF
TRBV6-4,TRBJ2-3,.,TRBD2,TGTGCCAGCAGAGATAGCGGGAGGCCCACAGATACGCAGTATTTT,CASRDSGRPTDTQYF
TRBV29-1,TRBJ2-7,.,.,TGCAGTGTTGGGAGCAGTTCCTACGAGCAGTACTTC,CSVGSSSYEQYF
TRBV12-3/TRBV12-4,TRBJ1-6,many,.,TGTGCCAGCAGCCCCCGGTGGGGGTCGGGGTCACCCCTCCACTTT,CASSPRWGSGSPLHF
TRBV4-3,TRBJ2-1,many,.,TGCGCCAGCAGCCAAGTGATGGCAGGGACGATGGTGGTGAACAATGAGCAGTTCTTC,CASSQVMAGTMVVNNEQFF
TRBV11-3,TRBJ2-1,many,.,TGTGCCAGCAGCTTTATGGGTGGGGTCCACAATGAGCAGTTCTTC,CASSFMGGVHNEQFF
TRBV20-1,TRBJ1-4,many,.,TGCAGTGCTGTACAAGGAGGCAATGAAAAACTGTTTTTT,CSAVQGGNEKLFF
TRBV10-1,TRBJ2-3,.,.,TGCGCCAGCAGCGAGATCGCGGGGCCTAGCACAGATACGCAGTATTTT,CASSEIAGPSTDTQYF
TRBV12-5,TRBJ2-1,many,.,TGTGCTAGTGGTTTCACACCAGACAGGAATCCCACCAATGAGCAGTTCTTC,CASGFTPDRNPTNEQFF
TRBV19,TRBJ2-7,many,.,TGTGCCAGTAGTATCGGCAGGGGTGACTACGAGCAGTACTTC,CASSIGRGDYEQYF
TRBV6-4,TRBJ2-3,many,.,TGTGCCAGCAACCCCCTCACCGGGGTTAGCACAGATACGCAGTATTTT,CASNPLTGVSTDTQYF
TRBV7-3,TRBJ2-1,many,.,TGTGCCAGCAGCGTCGGATTCAACAATGAGCAGTTCTTC,CASSVGFNNEQFF
TRBV20-1,TRBJ2-7,.,TRBD1,TGCAGTGCTGGGACAGGGCGGCCCTACGCGCAGTACTTC,CSAGTGRPYAQYF
TRBV6-1,TRBJ1-5,many,TRBD1,TGTGCCAGCAGTAGGGGACAGGGAGGGGGTCAGCCCCAGCATTTT,CASSRGQGGGQPQHF
TRBV10-3,TRBJ2-4,.,TRBD2,TGTGCCATCAGTTACGGGGGGTCCAAAAACATTCAGTACTTC,CAISYGGSKNIQYF
TRBV19,TRBJ2-2,many,.,TGTGCCAGTAGTATCGGAGGGAACACCGGGGAGCTGTTTTTT,CASSIGGNTGELFF
TRBV6-5,TRBJ1-1,.,.,TGTGCCAGCAGTTACTTCGGGGGAACTGAAGCTTTCTTT,CASSYFGGTEAFF
TRBV10-2,TRBJ1-2,many,TRBD1,TGCGCCAGCCGGGACGGACAGGGTCTCGATGGCTACACCTTC,CASRDGQGLDGYTF
TRBV24-1,TRBJ2-7,many,TRBD1,TGTGCCACCAGTGATAGAGGCAGGGGGACCGAGCAGTACTTC,CATSDRGRGTEQYF
TRBV6-5,TRBJ2-6,.,.,TGTGCCAGCAGTCACCCTCATGTCCCCTGGGGCCTCTCTGGGGCCAACGTCCTGACTTTC,CASSHPHVPWGLSGANVLTF
TRBV12-3/TRBV12-4,TRBJ2-7,many,.,TGTGCCAGCAGTGGTCTTCGCGCCAGCACGGAGCAGTACTTC,CASSGLRASTEQYF
TRBV5-8,TRBJ1-2,many,TRBD1,TGTGCCAGCAGCTTGATTGGCGGGGACAGGGGTCTTTTCGATGGCTACACCTTC,CASSLIGGDRGLFDGYTF
TRBV28,TRBJ1-5,many,.,TGTGCCAGCAGTTCCTCCGGATCACAGGTAAATCAGCCCCAGCATTTT,CASSSSGSQVNQPQHF
TRBV4-1,TRBJ1-2,many,.,TGCGCCAGCAGCCAACCGGGGTTTCCTTACTATGGCTACACCTTC,CASSQPGFPYYGYTF
TRBV10-1,TRBJ2-1,.,.,TGCGCCAGCAGTGACCGGACGGAGGGTTACTACAATGAGCAGTTCTTC,CASSDRTEGYYNEQFF
TRBV20-1,TRBJ2-7,many,.,TGCAGTGCTAACAACTACGAGCAGTACTTC,CSANNYEQYF
TRBV20-1,TRBJ1-6,many,TRBD1,TGCAGTGCTATCCAGGGGGCTGGTAATTCACCCCTCCACTTT,CSAIQGAGNSPLHF
TRBV7-9,TRBJ2-1,many,.,TGTGCCAGCAGCTTAGGGCAGCTTAATGAGCAGTTCTTC,CASSLGQLNEQFF
TRBV19,TRBJ1-5,many,.,TGTGCCAGTAGACAGATACCGGATTCCAATCAGCCCCAGCATTTT,CASRQIPDSNQPQHF
TRBV4-1,TRBJ2-5,many,TRBD2,TGCGCCAGCAGCCAACTTAGCGGGGGGGCCAGGGAGACCCAGTACTTC,CASSQLSGGARETQYF
TRBV7-6,TRBJ2-5,.,.,TGTGCCAGCAGCTTAGGGGCTTTTGAGGTGGTCTTGAAGCCTCGGTACTTC,CASSLGAFEVVLKPRYF
TRBV28,TRBJ1-6,many,.,TGTGCCAGCAGCCAGGGTCCCTATAATTCACCCCTCCACTTT,CASSQGPYNSPLHF
TRBV2,TRBJ1-5,.,.,.,CANSGGLWLHLRFGDQHF
TRBV28,TRBJ1-3,few,TRBD1,TGTGCCAGCAGTCCAAAAGCACAGGGGGCGACGGGGGGAAACACCATATATTTT,CASSPKAQGATGGNTIYF